This TCR beta chain was sequenced in a study of cytomegalovirus exposure and HLA in healthy donors. Findings of the study overall: Cytomegalovirus association was listed for 150 or so TCR beta chains.

Trimming removed 0 bases from V and 5 bases from J, with 12 bases in between. CDR3 length: 14 residues. Germline V lookup: CDR1 SGHRS, CDR2 YFSETQ. PCR primers comprised 60 Vbeta and 13 Jbeta primers. Method: immunoSEQ multiplex PCR; TCRdb's copy keeps in-frame clones and lacks some. The sample yields 180,000 or so clones, over 75% seen once. Of note for this clone: What it binds is not known.

Sample: PBMCs. This chain links TRBV5-1 with TRBJ2-7; D perhaps matches TRBD1 (6 bases). The clonotype comes from a woman in her 30s in good health and CMV-seronegative. The CDR3 is CASSLVGGWDEQYF. The CDR3 region has the DNA TGCGCCAGCAGCTTGGTTGGGGGCTGGGACGAGCAGTACTTC.